Reported below is one TCR beta chain. These data belong to a study of shared clonotypes between healthy human individuals. Assay: immunoSEQ multiplex PCR; the TCRdb copy retains only in-frame clones and omits some. This table has about 380,000 clones, about 96% appearing once. The length of the CDR3 is 14 residues. Unmatched junction bases numbered 5, after V lost 5 bases and J lost 7 bases. CDR1 SGHTA and CDR2 FQGNSA come from the germline V gene. The sample comprised memory CD8+ T cells sorted from blood. Subset of the sample: CD45RO+ cells pooled with CCR7-negative TemRA cells. The sequence was obtained from a man aged 25-45 years in good health. The chain uses TRBV7-2 and TRBJ1-6; 7 bases line up with TRBD1. Here the CDR3 reads CASSQGGGNSPLHF. The CDR3 DNA sequence: TGTGCCAGCAGCCAAGGAGGGGGCAATTCACCCCTCCACTTT.